This paragraph reports one T cell receptor (beta chain). Clones were read by immunoSEQ multiplex PCR, and TCRdb kept only the in-frame ones, dropping some. The sample lists about 110,000 clones, 88% occurring once. The sample belongs to a study of T cell responses to AZD1222 COVID-19 vaccine. The CDR3 contains 16 residues. Germline CDR1 MDHEN, CDR2 SYDVKM. V trimming: 9 bases; J trimming: 9 bases; junction bases outside the gene matches: 21. The receptor was isolated from an adult who received the AZD1222 COVID-19 vaccine. This chain connects TRBV28 to TRBJ1-2; 8 bases are shared with TRBD1. The sequencing here drew on peripheral blood, taken 28 days after the second AZD1222 dose. The chain's CDR3 is CASQGAGTSLAWRYTF. Written as DNA, the CDR3 is TGTGCCAGTCAGGGGGCCGGGACATCCCTAGCCTGGCGCTACACCTTC.